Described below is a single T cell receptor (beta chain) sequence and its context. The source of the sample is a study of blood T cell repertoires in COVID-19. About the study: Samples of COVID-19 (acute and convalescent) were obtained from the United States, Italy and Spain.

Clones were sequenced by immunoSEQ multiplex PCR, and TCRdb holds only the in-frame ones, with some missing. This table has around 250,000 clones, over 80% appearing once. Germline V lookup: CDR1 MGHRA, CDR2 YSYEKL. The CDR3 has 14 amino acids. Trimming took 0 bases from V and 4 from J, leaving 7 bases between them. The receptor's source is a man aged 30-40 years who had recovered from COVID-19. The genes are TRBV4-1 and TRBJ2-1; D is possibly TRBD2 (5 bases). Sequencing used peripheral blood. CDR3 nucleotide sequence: TGCGCCAGCAGCCAAGAAGCGGAGTACAATGAGCAGTTCTTC. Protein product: CASSQEAEYNEQFF.